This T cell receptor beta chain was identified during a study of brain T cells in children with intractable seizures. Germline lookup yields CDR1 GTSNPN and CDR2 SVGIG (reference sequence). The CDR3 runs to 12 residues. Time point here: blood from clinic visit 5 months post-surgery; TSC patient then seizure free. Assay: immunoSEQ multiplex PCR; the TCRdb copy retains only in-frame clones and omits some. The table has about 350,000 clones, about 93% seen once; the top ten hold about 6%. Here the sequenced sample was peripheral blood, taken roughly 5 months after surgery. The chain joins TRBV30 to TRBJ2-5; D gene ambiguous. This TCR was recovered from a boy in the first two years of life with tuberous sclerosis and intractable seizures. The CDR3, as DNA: TGTGGCTTAGGGATTTCACGGGAGACCCAGTACTTC. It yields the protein CGLGISRETQYF.